The clone carrying this TCR beta chain was picked up a small number of times. What it recognizes is unknown. The sample comes from a study of vaccination and CD4 T cells after COVID-19. Notes on the study in general: Within the convalescent patients, a median roughly 86% of the SARS-CoV-2-reactive clones were ones that appeared only post-vaccination.

The Oncomine TCR Beta short-read assay was what sequenced the DNA obtained from cultured CD4+ T cells. From the PCR reads, TCRdb called clonotypes with MiXCR, one entry per CDR3 protein. The sample has about 6,900 distinct CDR3 sequences, over 20% seen once. V gave up 2 bases and J gave up 7 bases, with 9 bases separating them. Per germline, CDR1 SGHNT and CDR2 YENEEA. This CDR3 is built from 13 residues. Treatment indicated: approximately 9-day PBMC culture with coronavirus spike peptide pools or control peptides (ViraFEST assay). Collection of the unexposed donor's CD4+ T cells took place before the COVID-19 pandemic (2011-2018).

Sequencing used CD4+ T cells from blood, cultured in vitro. This receptor was obtained from a human donor in good health. V and J are TRBV11-3 and TRBJ2-1; D not resolved. CDR3 in amino acids: CASSLNLVNEQFF. The CDR3 region has the DNA TGTGCCAGCAGCTTAAATCTCGTTAATGAGCAGTTCTTC.